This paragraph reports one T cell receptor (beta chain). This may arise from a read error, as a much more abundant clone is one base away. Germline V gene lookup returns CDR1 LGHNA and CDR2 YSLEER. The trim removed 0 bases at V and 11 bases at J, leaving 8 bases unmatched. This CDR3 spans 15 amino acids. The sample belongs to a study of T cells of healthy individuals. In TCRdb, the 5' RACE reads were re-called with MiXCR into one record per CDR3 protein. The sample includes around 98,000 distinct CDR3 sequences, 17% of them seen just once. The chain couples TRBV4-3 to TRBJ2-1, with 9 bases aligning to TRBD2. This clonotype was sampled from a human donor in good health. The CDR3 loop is CASSQDPSGKDKQFF. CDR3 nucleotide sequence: TGCGCCAGCAGCCAAGATCCTAGCGGGAAAGATAAGCAGTTCTTC.